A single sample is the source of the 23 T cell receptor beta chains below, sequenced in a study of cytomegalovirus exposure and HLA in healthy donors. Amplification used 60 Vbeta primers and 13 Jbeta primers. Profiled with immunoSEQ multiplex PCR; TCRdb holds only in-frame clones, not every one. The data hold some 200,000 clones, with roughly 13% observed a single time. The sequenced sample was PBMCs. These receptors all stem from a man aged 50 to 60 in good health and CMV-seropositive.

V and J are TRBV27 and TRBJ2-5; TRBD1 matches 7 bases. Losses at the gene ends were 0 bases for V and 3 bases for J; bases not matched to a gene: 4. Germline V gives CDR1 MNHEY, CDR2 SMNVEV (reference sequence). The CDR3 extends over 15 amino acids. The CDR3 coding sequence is TGTGCCAGCAGTTTATCCCAGGGGGTGAAAGAGACCCAGTACTTC. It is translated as CASSLSQGVKETQYF.

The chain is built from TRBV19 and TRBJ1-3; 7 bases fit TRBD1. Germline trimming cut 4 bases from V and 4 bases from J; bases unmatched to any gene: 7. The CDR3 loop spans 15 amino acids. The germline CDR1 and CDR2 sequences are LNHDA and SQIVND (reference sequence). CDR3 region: CASSSGQAAGNTIYF. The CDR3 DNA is TGTGCCAGTAGTAGCGGACAGGCTGCCGGAAACACCATATATTTT.

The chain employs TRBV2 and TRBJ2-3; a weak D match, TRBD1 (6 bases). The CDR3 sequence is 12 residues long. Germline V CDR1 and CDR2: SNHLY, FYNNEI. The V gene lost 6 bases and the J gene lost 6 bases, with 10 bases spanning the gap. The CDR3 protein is CASSAGDDTQYF. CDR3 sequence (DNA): TGTGCCAGCAGCGCAGGGGATGATACGCAGTATTTT.

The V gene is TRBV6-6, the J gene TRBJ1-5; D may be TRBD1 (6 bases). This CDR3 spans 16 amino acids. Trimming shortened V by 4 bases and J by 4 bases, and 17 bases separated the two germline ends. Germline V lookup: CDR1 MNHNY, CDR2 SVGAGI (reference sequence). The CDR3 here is CASSSFLDSSNQPQHF. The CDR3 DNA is TGTGCCAGCAGTTCCTTCCTGGACAGCTCGAATCAGCCCCAGCATTTT.

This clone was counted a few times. CDR3 loop: CASSFAGTRMNGYTF. CDR3 bases: TGTGCCAGCAGCTTTGCCGGGACACGGATGAATGGCTACACCTTC. The rearrangement links TRBV11-2 to TRBJ1-2, with a possible D match to TRBD1 (6 bases). Per germline, CDR1 SGHAT and CDR2 FQNNGV. The CDR3 spans 15 residues. V was shortened by 3 bases and J by 6 bases, with 17 bases between the two germline ends.

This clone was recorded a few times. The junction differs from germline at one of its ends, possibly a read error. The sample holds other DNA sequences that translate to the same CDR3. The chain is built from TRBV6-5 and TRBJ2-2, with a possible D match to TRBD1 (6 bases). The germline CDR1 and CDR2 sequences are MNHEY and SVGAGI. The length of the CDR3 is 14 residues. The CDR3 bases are TGTGCCAGCAGTTTCCAGGGGCTCACCGGGGAGATGTTTTTC. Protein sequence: CASSFQGLTGEMFF.

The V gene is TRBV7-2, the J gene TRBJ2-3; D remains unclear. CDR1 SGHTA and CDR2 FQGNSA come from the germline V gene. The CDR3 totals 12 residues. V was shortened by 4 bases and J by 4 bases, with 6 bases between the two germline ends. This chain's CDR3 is CASSSYPDTQYF. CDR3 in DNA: TGTGCCAGCAGCTCCTACCCAGATACGCAGTATTTT.

CDR3 loop: CASIDRGSMNTEAFF. The CDR3 coding sequence is TGCGCCAGCATAGACAGGGGGAGTATGAACACTGAAGCTTTCTTT. J is TRBJ1-1 and V is TRBV10-2, with 9 bases identical to TRBD1. J lost 0 bases, V lost 7 bases, and 6 bases had no gene match. Germline V CDR1 and CDR2: WSHSY, SAAADI. The CDR3 runs 15 residues.

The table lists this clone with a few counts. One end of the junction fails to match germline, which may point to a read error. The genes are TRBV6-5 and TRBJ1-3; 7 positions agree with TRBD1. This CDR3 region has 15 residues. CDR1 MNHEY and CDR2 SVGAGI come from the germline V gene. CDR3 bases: TGTACCAGCAGAGCAGGGGGAAATTCTGGAAACACCATATATTTT. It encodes CTSRAGGNSGNTIYF.

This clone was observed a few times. The CDR3 DNA is TGTGCCGGTGGGCAGGGGGCGAACACCGGGGAGCTGTTTTTT. Encoded protein: CAGGQGANTGELFF. The rearrangement uses TRBV7-9 and TRBJ2-2; 7 bases map to TRBD1. The CDR3 has 14 residues. Germline V gene data show CDR1 as SEHNR and CDR2 as FQNEAQ (reference sequence). V lost 11 bases and J lost 0; bases outside the gene matches: 6.

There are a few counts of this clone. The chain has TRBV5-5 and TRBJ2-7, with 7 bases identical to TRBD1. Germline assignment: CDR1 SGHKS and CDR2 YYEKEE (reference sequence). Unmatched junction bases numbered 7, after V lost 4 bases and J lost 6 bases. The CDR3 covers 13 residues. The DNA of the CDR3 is TGTGCCAGCAGCATAGACAGGGTCGTCGAGCAGTACTTC. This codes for CASSIDRVVEQYF.

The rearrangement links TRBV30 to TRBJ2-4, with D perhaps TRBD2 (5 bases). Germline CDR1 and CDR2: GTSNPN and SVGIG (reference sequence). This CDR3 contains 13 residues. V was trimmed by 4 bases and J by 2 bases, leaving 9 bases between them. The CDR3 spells CAWTRETKNIQYF. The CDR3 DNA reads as TGTGCCTGGACCCGGGAAACCAAAAACATTCAGTACTTC.

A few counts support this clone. The CDR3, as DNA: TGCGCCAGCAGCCAAACAGCCAGCTCCTATAATTCACCCCTCCACTTT. This codes for CASSQTASSYNSPLHF. V and J are TRBV4-3 and TRBJ1-6; D remains ambiguous. The CDR3 has 16 amino acids. Deletions cut 2 bases from V and 0 bases from J, with 8 bases between. Germline V gene sequence: CDR1 LGHNA, CDR2 YSLEER.

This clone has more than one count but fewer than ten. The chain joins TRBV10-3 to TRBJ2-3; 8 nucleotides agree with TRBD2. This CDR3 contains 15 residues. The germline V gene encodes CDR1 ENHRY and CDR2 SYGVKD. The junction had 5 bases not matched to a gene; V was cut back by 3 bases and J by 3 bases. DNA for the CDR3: TGTGCCATCAGTGACGGGGGGGTTAGAACAGATACGCAGTATTTT. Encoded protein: CAISDGGVRTDTQYF.

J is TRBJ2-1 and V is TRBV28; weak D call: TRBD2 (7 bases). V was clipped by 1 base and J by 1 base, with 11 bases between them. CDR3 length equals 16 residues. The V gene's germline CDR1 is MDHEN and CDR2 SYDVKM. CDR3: CASSLFRGGSYNEQFF. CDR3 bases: TGTGCCAGCAGTTTATTTAGGGGGGGATCCTACAATGAGCAGTTCTTC.

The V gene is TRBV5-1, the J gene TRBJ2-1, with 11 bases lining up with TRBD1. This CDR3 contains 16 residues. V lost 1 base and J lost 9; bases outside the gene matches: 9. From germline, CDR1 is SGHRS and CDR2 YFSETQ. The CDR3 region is CASSLWTGGRPGEQFF. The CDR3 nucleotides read TGCGCCAGCAGCTTGTGGACAGGGGGCCGCCCGGGTGAGCAGTTCTTC.

This chain's CDR3 is CASSSLGTANYGYTF. CDR3 coding DNA: TGTGCCAGTAGTTCCCTCGGGACAGCTAACTATGGCTACACCTTC. V and J are TRBV19 and TRBJ1-2, with 7 nucleotides matching TRBD1. The V segment lost 5 bases and the J segment 0 bases; nucleotides outside the gene matches: 6. The germline V gene has CDR1 LNHDA and CDR2 SQIVND (reference sequence). This CDR3 has 15 residues.

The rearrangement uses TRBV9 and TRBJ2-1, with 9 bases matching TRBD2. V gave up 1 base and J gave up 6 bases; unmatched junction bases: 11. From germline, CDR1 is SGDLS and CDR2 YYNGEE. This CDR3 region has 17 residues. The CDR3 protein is CASSVRGGGAVANEQFF. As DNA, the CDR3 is TGTGCCAGCAGCGTACGGGGCGGGGGGGCGGTGGCCAATGAGCAGTTCTTC.

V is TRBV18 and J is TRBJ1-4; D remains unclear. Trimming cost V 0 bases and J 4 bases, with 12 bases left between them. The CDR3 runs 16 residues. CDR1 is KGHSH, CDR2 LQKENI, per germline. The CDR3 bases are TGTGCCAGCTCACCACCGTTGAGAGGCTATAATGAAAAACTGTTTTTT. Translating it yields CASSPPLRGYNEKLFF.

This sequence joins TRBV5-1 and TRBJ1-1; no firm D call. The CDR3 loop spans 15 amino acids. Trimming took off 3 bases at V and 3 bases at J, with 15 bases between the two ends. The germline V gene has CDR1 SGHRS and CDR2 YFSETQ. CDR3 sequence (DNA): TGCGCCAGCAGCTACTCCCCCGGGAGGGACACTGAAGCTTTCTTT. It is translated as CASSYSPGRDTEAFF. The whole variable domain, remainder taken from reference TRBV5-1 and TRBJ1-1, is KAGVTQTPRYLIKTRGQQVTLSCSPISGHRSVSWYQQTPGQGLQFLFEYFSETQRNKGNFPGRFSGRQFSNSRSEMNVSTLELGDSALYLCASSYSPGRDTEAFFGQGTRLTVV.

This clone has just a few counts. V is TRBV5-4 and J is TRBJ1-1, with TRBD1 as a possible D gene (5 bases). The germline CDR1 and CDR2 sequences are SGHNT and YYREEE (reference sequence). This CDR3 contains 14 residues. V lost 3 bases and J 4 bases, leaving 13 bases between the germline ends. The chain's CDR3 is CASSSAGTPTEAFF. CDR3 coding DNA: TGTGCCAGCAGCTCCGCCGGGACTCCCACTGAAGCTTTCTTT. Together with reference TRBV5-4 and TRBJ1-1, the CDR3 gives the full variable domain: ETGVTQSPTHLIKTRGQQVTLRCSSQSGHNTVSWYQQALGQGPQFIFQYYREEENGRGNFPPRFSGLQFPNYSSELNVNALELDDSALYLCASSSAGTPTEAFFGQGTRLTVV.

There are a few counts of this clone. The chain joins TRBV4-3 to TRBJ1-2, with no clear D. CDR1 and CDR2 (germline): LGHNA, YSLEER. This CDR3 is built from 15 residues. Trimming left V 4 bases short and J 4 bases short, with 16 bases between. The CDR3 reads CASSLEVAGVYGYTF. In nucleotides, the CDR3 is TGCGCCAGCAGCCTCGAAGTGGCGGGAGTCTATGGCTACACCTTC.

The chain's CDR3 is CASSPPGANVLTF. CDR3 nucleotides: TGTGCCAGCAGTCCGCCGGGAGCCAACGTCCTGACTTTC. This chain uses TRBV28 with TRBJ2-6; possible D gene TRBD2, 5 bases. Deletions cut 5 bases from V and 7 bases from J, with 9 bases between. This CDR3 is built from 13 residues. CDR1 and CDR2 (germline): MDHEN, SYDVKM.